A single sample gave rise to the 27 T cell receptor beta chains below, sequenced in a study of OX40 agonist ivuxolimab in advanced cancers. Clones were read by immunoSEQ multiplex PCR, and TCRdb kept only the in-frame ones, dropping some. The sample holds approximately 99,000 clones, approximately 90% seen once. The material sequenced was CD4+ or CD8+ T cells sorted from blood, taken in a trial of the OX40 agonist ivuxolimab. The receptors were sampled from an adult with an advanced solid tumor such as melanoma, head and neck, liver or kidney cancer.

This sequence joins TRBV7-9 and TRBJ1-4; D possibly corresponds to TRBD1 (6 bases). Trimming pared 2 bases from V and 3 bases from J, leaving 7 bases between. Per germline, CDR1 SEHNR and CDR2 FQNEAQ (reference sequence). The CDR3 runs 14 residues. CDR3 sequence: CASSLRQANEKLFF. In nucleotides, the CDR3 is TGTGCCAGCAGCTTAAGACAGGCTAATGAAAAACTGTTTTTT.

The CDR3 loop reads CASYRENTEAFF. As DNA, the CDR3 is TGTGCCAGTTATCGGGAGAACACTGAAGCTTTCTTT. This rearrangement joins TRBV19 to TRBJ1-1, with D uncertain. CDR1 is LNHDA, CDR2 SQIVND, per germline (reference sequence). This CDR3 has 12 residues. Trimming took 8 bases from V and 1 from J, leaving 8 bases between them.

This clone was observed once. The J gene is TRBJ1-6, the V gene TRBV5-6; 7 bases are shared with TRBD1. CDR3 length: 15 residues. V lost 4 bases to trimming and J lost 6 bases; unmatched junction nucleotides: 7. Germline assignment: CDR1 SGHDT and CDR2 YYEEEE. The CDR3 is CASSPRTGVNSPLHF. CDR3 DNA sequence: TGTGCCAGCAGCCCCCGGACAGGAGTTAATTCACCCCTCCACTTT.

J is TRBJ2-3 and V is TRBV27; TRBD1 is a possible D gene (6 bases). Trimming took 8 bases from V and 6 from J, leaving 24 bases between them. The CDR3 covers 16 residues. Germline CDR1 reads MNHEY; CDR2 reads SMNVEV (reference sequence). Here the CDR3 reads CASGRLRTDLKDTQYF. In DNA, the CDR3 is TGTGCCAGCGGTCGTTTGCGGACAGATCTTAAGGATACGCAGTATTTT.

This clone was found a few times. The J gene is TRBJ2-1, the V gene TRBV27; TRBD1 matches at 8 bases. CDR3 size: 14 residues. Germline loops: CDR1 MNHEY, CDR2 SMNVEV (reference sequence). The V segment lost 5 bases and the J segment 9 bases; nucleotides outside the gene matches: 9. The CDR3 here is CASSLGQGWGEQFF. CDR3 DNA: TGTGCCAGCAGTCTCGGACAGGGATGGGGTGAGCAGTTCTTC.

The chain joins TRBV5-4 to TRBJ2-3, with 13 bases lining up with TRBD2. This CDR3 region has 18 residues. The ends lost 2 bases at V and 0 bases at J; junction bases unmatched: 6. Germline lookup yields CDR1 SGHNT and CDR2 YYREEE (reference sequence). The CDR3 DNA is TGTGCCAGCAGCTTTGTTACTAGCGGGGGGGCAAGCACAGATACGCAGTATTTT. Translated, it gives CASSFVTSGGASTDTQYF.

This clone has a single count. The rearrangement uses TRBV5-4 and TRBJ2-2, with D possibly TRBD2 on 6 matching bases. V lost 4 bases and J 4 bases, leaving 20 bases between the germline ends. Germline V gives CDR1 SGHNT, CDR2 YYREEE (reference sequence). The CDR3 runs 17 residues. CDR3 in amino acids: CASSHRGAPRGTGELFF. The CDR3 nucleotides read TGTGCCAGCAGCCACCGCGGGGCCCCCCGGGGCACCGGGGAGCTGTTTTTT.

This clone was seen only once. The chain couples TRBV6-1 to TRBJ2-2; no clear D gene. Germline CDR1 and CDR2: MNHNS and SASEGT. V was cut by 4 bases and J by 2 bases, with 8 bases left in between. The CDR3 runs 14 residues. As DNA, the CDR3 is TGTGCCAGCAGTGCCGGACCAAACACCGGGGAGCTGTTTTTT. Translation: CASSAGPNTGELFF.

This clone was detected only once. The V gene is TRBV19, the J gene TRBJ2-7, with TRBD2 matching 8 bases. The germline V gene encodes CDR1 LNHDA and CDR2 SQIVND (reference sequence). The J segment lost 6 bases and the V segment lost 3 bases, leaving 10 bases of the junction unmatched. CDR3 length: 15 amino acids. The CDR3 DNA follows: TGTGCCAGTAGTATTGCCGGGGGGGCAGTTGGCGAGCAGTACTTC. This encodes CASSIAGGAVGEQYF.

About this clone: Other DNA sequences in this specimen translate into the identical CDR3. The chain uses TRBV18 and TRBJ1-1; D not resolved. CDR1 KGHSH and CDR2 LQKENI come from the germline V gene. Trimming took 2 bases from V and 1 from J, leaving 8 bases between them. The CDR3 extends over 14 amino acids. CDR3 loop: CASSPGLENTEAFF. In DNA form, the CDR3 reads TGTGCCAGCTCACCAGGACTCGAGAACACTGAAGCTTTCTTT.

The V and J genes are TRBV7-8 and TRBJ1-2; D ambiguous. Germline V CDR1 and CDR2: SGHVS, FQNEAQ. V lost 3 bases and J 0 bases, leaving 8 bases between the germline ends. This CDR3 has 14 residues. The CDR3 loop reads CASSFGEANYGYTF. CDR3 coding DNA: TGTGCCAGCAGCTTCGGAGAAGCTAACTATGGCTACACCTTC.

This rearrangement joins TRBV11-2 to TRBJ1-6; D is perhaps TRBD1 (6 bases). Looked up from germline, CDR1 is SGHAT and CDR2 is FQNNGV. Between the trimmed V and J ends, which lost 1 base and 4 bases, there was a span of 17 bases. This CDR3 has 18 amino acids. DNA for the CDR3: TGTGCCAGCAGCTTAGTCCCCCCTGGCAGGGGATATAATTCACCCCTCCACTTT. Its translation: CASSLVPPGRGYNSPLHF.

The chain recombines TRBV27 with TRBJ2-1; perhaps TRBD2 as D (6 bases). The germline V gene encodes CDR1 MNHEY and CDR2 SMNVEV (reference sequence). There are 19 residues in the CDR3. V dropped 5 bases and J dropped 4 bases, with 27 bases sitting between them. In DNA form, the CDR3 reads TGTGCCAGCAGTCAGGCGTTCGAGGGGCGGGGCTACTCTTACAATGAGCAGTTCTTC. This codes for CASSQAFEGRGYSYNEQFF.

This chain uses TRBV6-5 with TRBJ1-1; the D is unclear. The germline V and J ends were trimmed by 2 bases and 2 bases, with 9 bases remaining between them. Germline CDR1 and CDR2: MNHEY and SVGAGI. CDR3 length equals 14 residues. The CDR3 DNA follows: TGTGCCAGCAGTTACAGAGTTTCAAACACTGAAGCTTTCTTT. Translating gives CASSYRVSNTEAFF.

The chain carries TRBV5-6 and TRBJ2-1; no reliable D call. The germline gives CDR1 SGHDT, CDR2 YYEEEE. There are 13 residues in the CDR3. With 0 bases removed from V and 9 bases from J, the gap between germline ends came to 10 bases. DNA of the CDR3: TGTGCCAGCAGCTTGGCCCTTCGGGCTGAGCAGTTCTTC. It translates to CASSLALRAEQFF.

The genes are TRBV10-3 and TRBJ2-1; D gene unclear. Germline CDR1 reads ENHRY; CDR2 reads SYGVKD. The CDR3 loop spans 13 amino acids. V was clipped by 2 bases and J by 4 bases, with 6 bases between them. The CDR3 nucleotides read TGTGCCATCAGTGAGCGACAATACAATGAGCAGTTCTTC. Translated: CAISERQYNEQFF.

The rearrangement uses TRBV2 and TRBJ1-1, with no clear D. The V and J ends lost 4 bases and 0 bases respectively, with 9 bases between them. CDR1 and CDR2 (germline): SNHLY, FYNNEI. The CDR3 spans 14 residues. In DNA, the CDR3 is TGTGCCAGCAGTGCGGAGGGCTTGAACACTGAAGCTTTCTTT. Translated, it gives CASSAEGLNTEAFF. Looking up the rest from reference TRBV2 and TRBJ1-1 gives the full variable domain: EPEVTQTPSHQVTQMGQEVILRCVPISNHLYFYWYRQILGQKVEFLVSFYNNEISEKSEIFDDQFSVERPDGSNFTLKIRSTKLEDSAMYFCASSAEGLNTEAFFGQGTRLTVV.

The chain links TRBV4-1 to TRBJ1-1; D is perhaps TRBD1 (5 bases). CDR1 and CDR2 (germline): MGHRA, YSYEKL. V was cut by 3 bases and J by 10 bases, with 15 bases left in between. The CDR3 has 13 residues. CDR3 sequence (DNA): TGCGCCAGCAGCCATGAGGGGCGCGATGTAGCTTTCTTT. This encodes CASSHEGRDVAFF.

The rearrangement links TRBV11-3 to TRBJ2-3; D is ambiguous. CDR1 is SGHNT and CDR2 is YENEEA in the germline V gene. Trimming shortened V by 1 base and J by 5 bases, and 10 bases separated the two germline ends. The CDR3 is 14 residues long. The CDR3 here is CASSLGGVGDTQYF. The DNA for the CDR3 is TGTGCCAGCAGCTTAGGTGGGGTAGGAGATACGCAGTATTTT.

The rearrangement joins TRBV6-5 to TRBJ1-2, with TRBD1 matching 9 bases. Germline values: CDR1 MNHEY, CDR2 SVGAGI. V dropped 6 bases and J dropped 4; count of bases not matched to a gene: 6. The CDR3 consists of 14 residues. The CDR3 sequence is CASRETGGGYGYTF. The CDR3 DNA sequence: TGTGCCAGCAGAGAGACAGGGGGTGGCTATGGCTACACCTTC.

The J gene is TRBJ1-6, the V gene TRBV9, with 8 bases aligning to TRBD1. The J segment lost 5 bases and the V segment lost 0 bases, leaving 1 base of the junction unmatched. The CDR3 covers 15 residues. The V gene's germline CDR1 is SGDLS and CDR2 YYNGEE. The CDR3: CASSVAGGDNSPLHF. The CDR3 DNA reads TGTGCCAGCAGCGTAGCAGGGGGCGATAATTCACCCCTCCACTTT.

The V call is TRBV10-3, the J call TRBJ1-1; D remains ambiguous. This CDR3 comprises 14 residues. Germline V gene sequence: CDR1 ENHRY, CDR2 SYGVKD. With 2 bases removed from V and 4 bases from J, the gap between germline ends came to 11 bases. The chain's CDR3 is CAISETSQATEAFF. Here the CDR3 DNA reads TGTGCCATCAGTGAGACTAGCCAAGCCACTGAAGCTTTCTTT.

The gene calls are TRBV18 and TRBJ1-5; 12 bases are a match to TRBD1. Germline trimming cut 5 bases from V and 7 bases from J; bases unmatched to any gene: 9. The germline gives CDR1 KGHSH, CDR2 LQKENI. This CDR3 is 16 amino acids long. CDR3 coding DNA: TGTGCCAGCTCAACGTCCGGGACAGGGGGCGGCCAGCCCCAGCATTTT. It specifies CASSTSGTGGGQPQHF.

This clone is a singleton in its sample. V gene TRBV2 combines with J gene TRBJ1-2, with 8 nucleotides matching TRBD1. The CDR3 is 15 residues long. J lost 1 base, V lost 6 bases, and 7 bases had no gene match. Germline CDR1 and CDR2: SNHLY and FYNNEI. The chain's CDR3 is CASRKGDRSNYGYTF. The CDR3 DNA sequence: TGTGCCAGCAGGAAGGGGGACAGGAGTAACTATGGCTACACCTTC. Full variable domain (remainder filled in from reference TRBV2 and TRBJ1-2): EPEVTQTPSHQVTQMGQEVILRCVPISNHLYFYWYRQILGQKVEFLVSFYNNEISEKSEIFDDQFSVERPDGSNFTLKIRSTKLEDSAMYFCASRKGDRSNYGYTFGSGTRLTVV.

The V call is TRBV5-7, the J call TRBJ2-7; D unresolved. TRBV5-7 is flagged as an ORF with uncertain function. This CDR3 region has 12 residues. The ends were cut back, 2 bases at V and 6 bases at J, with 9 bases in the middle. CDR3 in amino acids: CASSFLEGEQYF. The CDR3 region has the DNA TGTGCCAGCAGCTTCCTTGAAGGCGAGCAGTACTTC.

This sequence joins TRBV9 and TRBJ2-5, with TRBD2 identical over 7 bases. The germline V gene encodes CDR1 SGDLS and CDR2 YYNGEE. This CDR3 comprises 15 residues. Germline trimming cut 7 bases from V and 7 bases from J; bases unmatched to any gene: 16. The DNA of the CDR3 is TGTGCCAGCGGGGAGGGCCGGACTCACGGGGGGACCCAGTACTTC. Its protein is CASGEGRTHGGTQYF.

J is TRBJ2-5 and V is TRBV2; D is possibly TRBD1 (5 bases). This CDR3 contains 14 residues. The V gene's germline CDR1 is SNHLY and CDR2 FYNNEI. The V gene lost 4 bases and the J gene lost 0 bases, with 9 bases spanning the gap. The chain's CDR3 is CASSGGPYQETQYF. The DNA of the CDR3 is TGTGCCAGCAGTGGGGGCCCTTACCAAGAGACCCAGTACTTC.